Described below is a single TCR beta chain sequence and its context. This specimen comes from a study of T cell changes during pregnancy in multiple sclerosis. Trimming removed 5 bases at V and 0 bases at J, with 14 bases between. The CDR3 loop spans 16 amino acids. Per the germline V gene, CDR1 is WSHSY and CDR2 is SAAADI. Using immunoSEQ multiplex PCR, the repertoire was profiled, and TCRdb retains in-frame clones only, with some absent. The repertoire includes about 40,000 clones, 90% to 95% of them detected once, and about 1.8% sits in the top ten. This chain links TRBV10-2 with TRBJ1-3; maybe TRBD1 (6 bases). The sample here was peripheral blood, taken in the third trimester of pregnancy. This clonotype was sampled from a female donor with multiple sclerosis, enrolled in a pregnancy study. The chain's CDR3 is CASSPQTGPSGNTIYF. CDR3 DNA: TGCGCCAGCAGTCCACAAACAGGGCCCTCTGGAAACACCATATATTTT.